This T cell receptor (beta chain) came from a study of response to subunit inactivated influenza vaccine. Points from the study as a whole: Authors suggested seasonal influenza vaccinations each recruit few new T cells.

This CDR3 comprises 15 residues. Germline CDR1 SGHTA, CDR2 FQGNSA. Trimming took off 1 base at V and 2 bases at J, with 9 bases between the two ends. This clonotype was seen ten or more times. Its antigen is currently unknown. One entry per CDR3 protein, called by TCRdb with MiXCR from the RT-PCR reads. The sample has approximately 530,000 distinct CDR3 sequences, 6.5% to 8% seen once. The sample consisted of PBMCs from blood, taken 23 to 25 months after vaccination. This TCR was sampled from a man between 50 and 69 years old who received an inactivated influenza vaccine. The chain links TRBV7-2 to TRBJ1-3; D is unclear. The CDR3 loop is CASSLVSGTGNTIYF. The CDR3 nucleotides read TGTGCCAGCAGCTTAGTTTCGGGGACTGGAAACACCATATATTTT.